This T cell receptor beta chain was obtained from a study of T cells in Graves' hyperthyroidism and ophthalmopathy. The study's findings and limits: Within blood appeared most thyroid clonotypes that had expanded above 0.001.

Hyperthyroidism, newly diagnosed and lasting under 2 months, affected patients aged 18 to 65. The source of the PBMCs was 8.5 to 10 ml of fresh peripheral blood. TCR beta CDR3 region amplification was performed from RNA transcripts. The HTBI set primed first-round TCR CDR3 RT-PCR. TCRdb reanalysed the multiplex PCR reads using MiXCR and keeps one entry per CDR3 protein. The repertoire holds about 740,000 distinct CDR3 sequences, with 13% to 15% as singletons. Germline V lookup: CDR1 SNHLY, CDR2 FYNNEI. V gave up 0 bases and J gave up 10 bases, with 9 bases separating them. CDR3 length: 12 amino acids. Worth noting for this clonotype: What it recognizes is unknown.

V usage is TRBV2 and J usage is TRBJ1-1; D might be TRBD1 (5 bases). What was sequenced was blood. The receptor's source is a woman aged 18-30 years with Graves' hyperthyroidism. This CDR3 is CASSEALQGAFF. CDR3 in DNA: TGTGCCAGCAGTGAAGCGCTTCAGGGAGCTTTCTTT.